This T cell receptor (beta chain) was captured in a study of blood T cells in healthy people across ages. Roughly 10 milliliters was the volume of peripheral blood drawn from each donor. CDR1 is MNHEY, CDR2 SVGAGI, per germline. With V trimmed by 0 bases and J by 11 bases, 14 bases remained unmatched. The length of the CDR3 is 16 residues. The use of a sample-barcoded 5' primer and a J-beta primer mix characterized a second PCR of roughly 6 to 11 cycles. Every molecule of cDNA carried a tag from a template-switch adaptor with 12 random nucleotides. TCRdb recomputed calls from the 5' RACE reads with MiXCR, one row per CDR3 protein. Among about 570,000 distinct CDR3 sequences, roughly a quarter were seen once, and the ten largest hold over 3.5%. This sample also belongs to another study, concerning T cells of mothers and their children. From that paper: Related mother-child pairs shared marginally more repertoire than unrelated pairs, though not significantly.

This receptor was identified in a boy aged 2 to 10 in good health. Sequencing was done on a sample of blood. This chain uses TRBV6-5 with TRBJ2-5; TRBD2 matches 8 bases. The CDR3 DNA reads as TGTGCCAGCAGTTACTCGAAAGTAGCGGGATCATCGAAGCAGTACTTC. Translating it yields CASSYSKVAGSSKQYF.